A single sample is the source of the 27 T cell receptor beta chains below, sequenced in a study of shared clonotypes between healthy human individuals. Measured with immunoSEQ multiplex PCR; TCRdb has only the in-frame clones, and not every one. The sample lists more than 450,000 clones; less than 85% were seen once. What was sequenced was PBMCs. The receptors stem from a woman in her forties in good health. Some clones in this sample may be carry-over from other donors' samples.

This rearrangement joins TRBV28 to TRBJ2-2, with a possible D match to TRBD1 (5 bases). From germline, CDR1 is MDHEN and CDR2 SYDVKM. This CDR3 comprises 13 residues. Trimming removed 3 bases at V and 6 bases at J, with 8 bases between. The CDR3 nucleotides are TGTGCCAGCAGTTTGGGGCAGTCCGGGGAGCTGTTTTTT. Its protein product is CASSLGQSGELFF. The whole variable domain, filled in from reference TRBV28 and TRBJ2-2, reads DVKVTQSSRYLVKRTGEKVFLECVQDMDHENMFWYRQDPGLGLRLIYFSYDVKMKEKGDIPEGYSVSREKKERFSLILESASTNQTSMYLCASSLGQSGELFFGEGSRLTVL.

Many counts were recorded for this clone. The CDR3 here is CASSEEQSYNEQFF. As DNA, the CDR3 is TGTGCCAGCAGTGAAGAACAGAGTTACAATGAGCAGTTCTTC. This chain uses TRBV6-1 with TRBJ2-1, with D uncertain. Germline CDR1 is MNHNS and CDR2 is SASEGT. There are 14 residues in the CDR3. Trimming stripped 1 base from V and 4 bases from J, with 8 bases between.

The chain recombines TRBV2 with TRBJ2-3; D gene uncertain. Trimming stripped 7 bases from V and 0 bases from J, with 8 bases between. The CDR3 loop spans 13 amino acids. Germline assignment: CDR1 SNHLY and CDR2 FYNNEI. The CDR3 reads CASNKDSTDTQYF. CDR3 in DNA: TGTGCCAGCAACAAAGATAGCACAGATACGCAGTATTTT.

The rearrangement uses TRBV6-4 and TRBJ2-2, with TRBD1 matching 10 bases. Losses at the gene ends were 5 bases for V and 5 bases for J; bases not matched to a gene: 5. The CDR3 has 15 residues. CDR1 is MRHNA and CDR2 is SNTAGT in the germline V gene. The CDR3 DNA sequence: TGTGCCAGCAGTCCCGACAGGGGGCTGACCGGGGAGCTGTTTTTT. Translating it yields CASSPDRGLTGELFF.

J is TRBJ1-3 and V is TRBV7-6; D call uncertain. CDR3 length: 17 amino acids. Germline V gene sequence: CDR1 SGHVS, CDR2 FNYEAQ. V gave up 4 bases and J gave up 4 bases, with 20 bases separating them. This CDR3 reads CASSSKPLVDGGNTIYF. The CDR3 nucleotides read TGTGCCAGCAGCTCCAAACCCCTCGTCGACGGCGGAAACACCATATATTTT.

The J gene is TRBJ2-4, the V gene TRBV27, with D possibly being TRBD2 (7 bases). In germline, CDR1 is MNHEY, CDR2 SMNVEV (reference sequence). The CDR3 covers 12 residues. Trimming stripped 4 bases from V and 15 bases from J, with 16 bases between. CDR3 sequence: CASSSPGVAGYF. CDR3 coding DNA: TGTGCCAGCAGTTCCCCAGGGGTAGCGGGGTACTTC.

The rearrangement joins TRBV7-2 to TRBJ1-2, with 8 bases aligning to TRBD1. The CDR3 loop spans 16 amino acids. Germline lookup yields CDR1 SGHTA and CDR2 FQGNSA. Trimming took 1 base from V and 0 from J; bases not matched to a gene: 4. The CDR3 protein is CASSLGGQATNYGYTF. The CDR3 DNA reads as TGTGCCAGCAGCTTAGGGGGACAGGCAACTAACTATGGCTACACCTTC. The variable domain in full, completed from reference TRBV7-2 and TRBJ1-2, reads GAGVSQSPSNKVTEKGKDVELRCDPISGHTALYWYRQSLGQGLEFLIYFQGNSAPDKSGLPSDRFSAERTGGSVSTLTIQRTQQEDSAVYLCASSLGGQATNYGYTFGSGTRLTVV.

This clone was observed a few times. J is TRBJ1-2 and V is TRBV2; 11 nucleotides agree with TRBD1. There are 14 residues in the CDR3. The germline CDR1 and CDR2 sequences are SNHLY and FYNNEI. Germline trimming cut 4 bases from V and 7 bases from J; bases unmatched to any gene: 5. CDR3: CASSGTGGAFGYTF. CDR3 coding DNA: TGTGCCAGCAGTGGGACAGGGGGCGCTTTTGGCTACACCTTC.

This rearrangement joins TRBV6-5 to TRBJ2-1; 7 bases agree with TRBD2. The germline V gene has CDR1 MNHEY and CDR2 SVGAGI. V lost 7 bases to trimming and J lost 3 bases; unmatched junction nucleotides: 9. CDR3 length: 15 residues. The CDR3 nucleotides read TGTGCCAGCAATCCACTAAGCGGGGTCTACAATGAGCAGTTCTTC. Translation: CASNPLSGVYNEQFF.

This chain joins TRBV19 and TRBJ2-2; 8 nucleotides agree with TRBD2. CDR1 and CDR2 (germline): LNHDA, SQIVND (reference sequence). V shed 4 bases, J shed 4 bases, and the junction held 11 bases outside the gene matches. This CDR3 is built from 17 residues. In DNA form, the CDR3 reads TGTGCCAGTAGTAGCCCCCGGAGCGGGAGTCCCACCGGGGAGCTGTTTTTT. This codes for CASSSPRSGSPTGELFF.

The gene calls are TRBV4-3 and TRBJ1-4; D ambiguous. Germline values: CDR1 LGHNA, CDR2 YSLEER. The CDR3 is 17 residues long. V lost 4 bases, J lost 0 bases, and 15 bases lay in between. The CDR3, as DNA: TGCGCCAGCAGCCGAGGCCTTGACGGGGCAACTAATGAAAAACTGTTTTTT. The encoded protein is CASSRGLDGATNEKLFF.

Only one count was recorded for this clone. J is TRBJ1-5 and V is TRBV28, with D tentatively TRBD1 (5 bases). The ends were cut back, 8 bases at V and 9 bases at J, with 14 bases in the middle. This CDR3 has 12 residues. The germline gives CDR1 MDHEN, CDR2 SYDVKM. The CDR3 nucleotides are TGTGCCAGCCAAGTCCGGGACGGGCCCCAGCATTTT. Protein: CASQVRDGPQHF.

This clone was seen more than once but under ten times. V usage is TRBV28 and J usage is TRBJ2-3; 8 nucleotides agree with TRBD1. Germline V gene sequence: CDR1 MDHEN, CDR2 SYDVKM. This CDR3 is 14 amino acids long. The V gene end was trimmed by 7 bases and the J gene end by 5 bases; junction bases not matched to a gene: 8. DNA of the CDR3: TGTGCCAGCATAGCAGGGGGCGAACTAGATACGCAGTATTTT. This translates into CASIAGGELDTQYF. Full variable domain (missing parts from reference TRBV28 and TRBJ2-3): DVKVTQSSRYLVKRTGEKVFLECVQDMDHENMFWYRQDPGLGLRLIYFSYDVKMKEKGDIPEGYSVSREKKERFSLILESASTNQTSMYLCASIAGGELDTQYFGPGTRLTVL.

This rearrangement joins TRBV6-1 to TRBJ1-5; D gene uncertain. CDR1 and CDR2 (germline): MNHNS, SASEGT. V was trimmed by 6 bases and J by 3 bases, leaving 3 bases between them. The CDR3 length is 11 residues. The CDR3, as DNA: TGTGCCAGCAGCCTCAATCAGCCCCAGCATTTT. Protein: CASSLNQPQHF.

The V call is TRBV6-6, the J call TRBJ2-1, with D possibly being TRBD2 (6 bases). CDR1 and CDR2 from the germline V gene are MNHNY and SVGAGI (reference sequence). V gave up 6 bases and J gave up 5 bases, with 20 bases separating them. This CDR3 spans 16 amino acids. The CDR3 sequence is CASRAAEEGPNNEQFF. CDR3 bases: TGTGCCAGCAGGGCCGCGGAGGAGGGTCCCAACAATGAGCAGTTCTTC.

This clone was observed a single time. The chain has TRBV7-3 and TRBJ2-7; the match to TRBD2 covers 12 bases. From germline, CDR1 is SGHTA and CDR2 FQGTGA. The ends lost 5 bases at V and 4 bases at J; junction bases unmatched: 3. The CDR3 is 14 amino acids. CDR3 sequence: CASSKTSGSYEQYF. The CDR3 coding sequence is TGTGCCAGCAGCAAGACTAGCGGGAGTTACGAGCAGTACTTC.

The CDR3 bases are TGTGCCAGCAGTGAAGGGCGCAGGGGGAACACTGAAGCTTTCTTT. It is translated as CASSEGRRGNTEAFF. This chain uses TRBV2 with TRBJ1-1, with D possibly TRBD1 on 6 matching bases. V was trimmed by 1 base and J by 1 base, leaving 10 bases between them. CDR3 length: 15 residues. CDR1 is SNHLY and CDR2 is FYNNEI in the germline V gene. The variable domain in full, completed from reference TRBV2 and TRBJ1-1, reads EPEVTQTPSHQVTQMGQEVILRCVPISNHLYFYWYRQILGQKVEFLVSFYNNEISEKSEIFDDQFSVERPDGSNFTLKIRSTKLEDSAMYFCASSEGRRGNTEAFFGQGTRLTVV.

The chain couples TRBV6-5 to TRBJ1-1; tentatively, D is TRBD1 (6 bases). Trimming left V 6 bases short and J 4 bases short, with 15 bases between. Germline-derived CDR1 and CDR2 are MNHEY and SVGAGI. The CDR3 sequence is 14 residues long. The CDR3 DNA is TGTGCCAGCAGCCACGACAGGTGGGTCACTGAAGCTTTCTTT. Translation: CASSHDRWVTEAFF.

The gene calls are TRBV7-3 and TRBJ2-1; 10 bases are shared with TRBD2. The CDR3 totals 15 residues. Unmatched junction bases numbered 6, after V lost 2 bases and J lost 8 bases. The germline V gene has CDR1 SGHTA and CDR2 FQGTGA. CDR3 nucleotides: TGTGCCAGCAGCTTAGGGCTAGCGGGAGCCTATGAGCAGTTCTTC. Translating gives CASSLGLAGAYEQFF. Drawing the rest from reference TRBV7-3 and TRBJ2-1, the complete variable domain is GAGVSQTPSNKVTEKGKYVELRCDPISGHTALYWYRQSLGQGPEFLIYFQGTGAADDSGLPNDRFFAVRPEGSVSTLKIQRTERGDSAVYLCASSLGLAGAYEQFFGPGTRLTVL.

The V call is TRBV5-1, the J call TRBJ2-4, with a weak D call TRBD1 (5 bases). The CDR3 is made up of 15 amino acids. Germline CDR1 reads SGHRS; CDR2 reads YFSETQ. The ends were cut back, 5 bases at V and 8 bases at J, with 20 bases in the middle. The CDR3 DNA is TGCGCCAGCAGTTCCGGACAACCAGGTGGGGACATTCAGTACTTC. It is translated as CASSSGQPGGDIQYF.

This clone was seen just once. The chain links TRBV14 to TRBJ2-7; 9 positions match TRBD1. Trimming cost V 3 bases and J 0 bases; bases outside gene matches: 9. CDR1 is SGHDN, CDR2 FVKESK, per germline. The CDR3 sequence is 17 residues long. DNA of the CDR3: TGTGCCAGCAGCCAGCCCTGGGGACAGGGACTCTCCTACGAGCAGTACTTC. Protein: CASSQPWGQGLSYEQYF.

Comment on this clone: A far more abundant clone sits one base away, making this likely a read error. The gene calls are TRBV4-1 and TRBJ2-7; D unresolved. CDR3 length: 14 residues. Trimming removed 4 bases at V and 1 base at J, with 11 bases between. The V gene's germline CDR1 is MGHRA and CDR2 YSYEKL. The CDR3 sequence is CASSPIRTSYEQYF. The DNA of the CDR3 is TGCGCCAGCAGCCCGATACGAACTTCCTACGAGCAGTACTTC.

This sequence joins TRBV9 and TRBJ2-1; either TRBD1 or TRBD2 may supply D (6 bases each). The length of the CDR3 is 15 residues. The V and J ends lost 0 bases and 11 bases respectively, with 18 bases between them. Per germline, CDR1 SGDLS and CDR2 YYNGEE. CDR3 nucleotide sequence: TGTGCCAGCAGCGTAGCAGTACAGGGTGGGGGGCAGCAGTTCTTC. Translating gives CASSVAVQGGGQQFF.

The chain recombines TRBV7-9 with TRBJ1-2; 7 positions match TRBD1. The V and J ends lost 5 bases and 8 bases, in that order; junction bases with no gene match: 11. Per the germline V gene, CDR1 is SEHNR and CDR2 is FQNEAQ (reference sequence). The CDR3 spans 14 residues. The DNA of the CDR3 is TGTGCCAGCAGCCTAGGGGACAGCCCTATGGGCTACACCTTC. Translation: CASSLGDSPMGYTF.

This clone was observed a handful of times. V gene TRBV9 combines with J gene TRBJ2-7, with TRBD2 identical over 11 bases. CDR1 is SGDLS, CDR2 YYNGEE, per germline. The CDR3 totals 14 residues. V shed 3 bases and J 7 bases; nucleotides not matched to a gene: 6. For the CDR3, the DNA is TGTGCCAGCAGCGCGCCGGGGACTAGCGGTGAGCAGTACTTC. Its protein product is CASSAPGTSGEQYF.

The rearrangement joins TRBV5-4 to TRBJ1-1; perhaps TRBD1 as D (6 bases). Germline V CDR1 and CDR2: SGHNT, YYREEE (reference sequence). V gave up 4 bases and J gave up 1 base, with 14 bases separating them. The CDR3 has 15 amino acids. Here the CDR3 DNA reads TGTGCCAGCAGCACCCCACAGGGCGGGAACACTGAAGCTTTCTTT. It translates to CASSTPQGGNTEAFF. Together with reference TRBV5-4 and TRBJ1-1, the CDR3 gives the full variable domain: ETGVTQSPTHLIKTRGQQVTLRCSSQSGHNTVSWYQQALGQGPQFIFQYYREEENGRGNFPPRFSGLQFPNYSSELNVNALELDDSALYLCASSTPQGGNTEAFFGQGTRLTVV.

V usage is TRBV20-1 and J usage is TRBJ2-5; the D is unclear. CDR1 and CDR2 (germline): DFQATT, SNEGSKA (reference sequence). V was pared by 1 base and J by 4 bases, with 4 bases between. This CDR3 spans 11 amino acids. CDR3 sequence reads: CSARVSETQYF. In nucleotides, the CDR3 is TGCAGTGCTAGAGTTTCAGAGACCCAGTACTTC.